These 10 T cell receptor beta chains were sequenced from one sample in a study of sequential checkpoint blockade in melanoma. Sequenced by immunoSEQ multiplex PCR; TCRdb stores in-frame clones only, minus some. The table lists about 19,000 clones, 26% of them singletons. As for treatment: randomized to nivolumab then ipilimumab (arm A) or the reverse (arm B). This sample comprised tumor tissue (inferred from file names), obtained from a patient given nivolumab and ipilimumab in sequence. Source of these receptors: a human donor with melanoma.

This clone was observed a few times. The V and J genes are TRBV7-6 and TRBJ2-5; no clear D. The CDR3 totals 15 residues. Germline CDR1 reads SGHVS; CDR2 reads FNYEAQ. The ends were cut back, 1 base at V and 3 bases at J, with 12 bases in the middle. The CDR3: CASSLGPARKETQYF. In DNA form, the CDR3 reads TGTGCCAGCAGCTTAGGCCCGGCTAGAAAAGAGACCCAGTACTTC. The full variable domain, in which reference TRBV7-6 and TRBJ2-5 provide the parts outside the CDR3, is GAGVSQSPRYKVTKRGQDVALRCDPISGHVSLYWYRQALGQGPEFLTYFNYEAQQDKSGLPNDRFSAERPEGSISTLTIQRTEQRDSAMYRCASSLGPARKETQYFGPGTRLLVL.

The chain employs TRBV25-1 and TRBJ1-2; TRBD1 matches at 9 bases. CDR3 length: 14 residues. V lost 5 bases to trimming and J lost 5 bases; unmatched junction nucleotides: 6. From germline, CDR1 is MGHDK and CDR2 SYGVNS. CDR3 sequence: CASSNPGQGYGYTF. CDR3 sequence (DNA): TGTGCCAGCAGTAATCCGGGACAGGGTTATGGCTACACCTTC.

This sequence joins TRBV6-8 and TRBJ1-5; D unresolved. Germline-derived CDR1 and CDR2 are MNHGY and SAAAGT. Deletions cut 7 bases from V and 2 bases from J, with 15 bases between. There are 15 residues in the CDR3. The DNA of the CDR3 is TGTGCCAGCATAGGAGGGCTGAGGGGCAATCAGCCCCAGCATTTT. Residues: CASIGGLRGNQPQHF.

This clone showed up just a few times. The chain uses TRBV6-8 and TRBJ2-7; D gene unclear. The CDR3 has 15 amino acids. Trimming pared 0 bases from V and 3 bases from J, leaving 12 bases between. From germline, CDR1 is MNHGY and CDR2 SAAAGT. The CDR3 coding sequence is TGTGCCAGCAGTTACTCTCCGCCAACGCTCTACGAGCAGTACTTC. As protein: CASSYSPPTLYEQYF.

This clone was counted only a few times. This chain uses TRBV9 with TRBJ2-1; 11 bases line up with TRBD2. The CDR3 covers 16 residues. With V trimmed by 0 bases and J by 8 bases, 7 bases remained unmatched. CDR1 and CDR2 (germline): SGDLS, YYNGEE. CDR3 nucleotide sequence: TGTGCCAGCAGCGTAGGTACTAGCGGGAGTCAGGATGAGCAGTTCTTC. Translation: CASSVGTSGSQDEQFF.

The genes are TRBV6-8 and TRBJ1-1; perhaps TRBD1 as D (5 bases). This CDR3 has 15 residues. Germline V gene data show CDR1 as MNHGY and CDR2 as SAAAGT. V was pared by 4 bases and J by 2 bases, with 14 bases between. The CDR3, as DNA: TGTGCCAGCAGTTCCCCGGGCCGGACAAACACTGAAGCTTTCTTT. Translated: CASSSPGRTNTEAFF.

Judged by abundance, this clone is large. This sequence joins TRBV11-3 and TRBJ2-5, with a weak D call TRBD2 (6 bases). CDR1 and CDR2 from the germline V gene are SGHNT and YENEEA. The V end was cut by 0 bases, the J end by 7 bases, with 15 bases between. The CDR3 runs to 15 residues. The CDR3 region is CASSLDSAPGGTQYF. The CDR3 DNA follows: TGTGCCAGCAGCTTAGACTCGGCCCCCGGGGGGACCCAGTACTTC.

V gene TRBV18 combines with J gene TRBJ1-3; the D is unclear. Germline values: CDR1 KGHSH, CDR2 LQKENI. V lost 2 bases, J lost 2 bases, and 7 bases lay in between. This CDR3 has 14 residues. The CDR3 spells CASSPDRAGNTIYF. The CDR3 DNA follows: TGTGCCAGCTCACCAGATAGGGCTGGAAACACCATATATTTT.

This chain uses TRBV10-2 with TRBJ1-1; D is ambiguous. V lost 4 bases, J lost 3 bases, and 9 bases lay in between. In germline, CDR1 is WSHSY, CDR2 SAAADI. The CDR3 extends over 13 amino acids. This chain's CDR3 is CASSGYSDTEAFF. The CDR3 DNA follows: TGCGCCAGCAGTGGTTATTCGGACACTGAAGCTTTCTTT.

The chain has TRBV6-8 and TRBJ1-1, with 8 bases fitting TRBD1. The V gene end was trimmed by 10 bases and the J gene end by 1 base; junction bases not matched to a gene: 11. The CDR3 runs to 15 residues. CDR1 and CDR2 from the germline V gene are MNHGY and SAAAGT. The CDR3 nucleotides read TGTGCCACCAAAAGAACCGGGACAGGGAACACTGAAGCTTTCTTT. Amino acids: CATKRTGTGNTEAFF.